Below, one T cell receptor beta chain is given with its context. Antigen unknown. Method: immunoSEQ multiplex PCR; TCRdb's copy keeps in-frame clones and lacks some. Among some 480,000 clones, roughly 87% were seen once, and the ten largest hold around 13%. The data belong to a study of Ad26.COV2.S vaccination and SARS-CoV-2 variants. Whole-study context: Intramuscular Ad26.COV2.S doses were given once or twice, 56 days apart. Points from the study as a whole: Recipients of either vaccine or placebo displayed similar breadth of non-spike TCRs.

Indicated treatment: some 20 received Ad26.COV2.S at low or high dose, single or two shots; about 5 received placebo; per-sample allocation not given. Day 63 after the first injection of vaccine or placebo was the sampling time. CDR1 is SQVTM and CDR2 is ANQGSEA in the germline V gene. V was cut by 5 bases and J by 0 bases, with 1 base left in between. The length of the CDR3 is 11 residues. This clonotype originated in a person aged 18-60 years who received the Ad26.COV2.S COVID-19 vaccine or a placebo. Sequenced material: peripheral blood, taken in a trial of Ad26.COV2.S vaccine versus placebo. The chain recombines TRBV29-1 with TRBJ2-2; D gene unclear. CDR3 in DNA: TGCAGCGTTACGAACACCGGGGAGCTGTTTTTT. Translated, it gives CSVTNTGELFF.